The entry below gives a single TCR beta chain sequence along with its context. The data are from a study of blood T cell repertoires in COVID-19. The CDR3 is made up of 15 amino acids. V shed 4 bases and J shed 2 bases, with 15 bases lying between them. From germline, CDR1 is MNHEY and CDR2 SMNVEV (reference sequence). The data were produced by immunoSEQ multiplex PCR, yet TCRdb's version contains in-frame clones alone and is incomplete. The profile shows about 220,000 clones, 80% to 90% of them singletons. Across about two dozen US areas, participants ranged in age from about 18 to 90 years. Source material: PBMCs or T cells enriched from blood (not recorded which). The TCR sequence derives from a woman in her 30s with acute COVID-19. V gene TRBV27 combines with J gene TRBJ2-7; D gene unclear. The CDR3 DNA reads TGTGCCAGCAGTTCTCTAATGGGCCCGACCTACGAGCAGTACTTC. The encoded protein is CASSSLMGPTYEQYF.